The rows below give T cell receptor beta chains drawn from one sample of a study of shared clonotypes between healthy human individuals. Here immunoSEQ multiplex PCR was the method, and the copy in TCRdb shows in-frame clones only, minus some. The table includes millions of clones, 85% to 95% detected once. The sample comprised naive CD4+ T cells sorted from blood. These receptors originate from a man younger than 30 in good health. Both conserved end residues are part of each CDR3. The D gene is left open where the match is weak. Expanded clones get a size class; other rows say once, few or many, or leave the size out.

j_call | cdr3_length | v_call | clone_size | d_call | cdr3_nt | cdr3_aa
TRBJ1-5 | 16 | TRBV2 | NA | TRBD1 | TGTGCCAGCATGAGGGACAGGGTAAGCGACAATCAGCCCCAGCATTTT | CASMRDRVSDNQPQHF
TRBJ2-3 | 18 | TRBV15 | NA | TRBD1 | TGTGCCACCAGCGGAGGGCCTATGACAGGGGGCTTGACAGATACGCAGTATTTT | CATSGGPMTGGLTDTQYF
TRBJ2-1 | 14 | TRBV10-3 | NA | NA | TGTGCCATCGGAGCGGTCAAGGACTACAATGAGCAGTTCTTC | CAIGAVKDYNEQFF
TRBJ1-6 | 14 | TRBV6-5 | NA | NA | TGTGCCAGCAGCCGCCGGGACATTCGATCACCCCTCCACTTT | CASSRRDIRSPLHF
TRBJ1-1 | 19 | TRBV28 | NA | NA | TGTGCCAGCAGTTCTTCCTACACCGCGAGGCCAGGGAGGAACACTGAAGCTTTCTTT | CASSSSYTARPGRNTEAFF
TRBJ2-2 | 14 | TRBV7-8 | NA | NA | TGTGCCAGCAGCTTAGACGGGAGCACCGGGGAGCTGTTTTTT | CASSLDGSTGELFF
TRBJ2-1 | 14 | TRBV2 | NA | NA | TGTGCCAGCAGTGAAGAAAGGGCTTCACACGAGCAGTTCTTC | CASSEERASHEQFF
TRBJ2-3 | 15 | TRBV6-5 | NA | NA | TGTGCCAGCAGTTACGCGGTAGCTAGCACAGATACGCAGTATTTT | CASSYAVASTDTQYF
TRBJ2-7 | 15 | TRBV4-1 | NA | NA | TGCGCCAGCAGCCAAGATGCCCGTCGGGGCTACGAGCAGTACTTC | CASSQDARRGYEQYF
TRBJ1-1 | 15 | TRBV9 | NA | TRBD1 | TGTGCCAGCAGCCCGCCGGGACAGATAAACACTGAAGCTTTCTTT | CASSPPGQINTEAFF
TRBJ1-4 | 15 | TRBV7-9 | NA | NA | TGTGCCAGCAGCCCGGGAGTAGGATCTAATGAAAAACTGTTTTTT | CASSPGVGSNEKLFF
TRBJ2-1 | 16 | TRBV6-6 | NA | NA | TGTGCCAGCAGTTACGACTCCGGGAGCTCCTACAATGAGCAGTTCTTC | CASSYDSGSSYNEQFF
TRBJ2-7 | 15 | TRBV4-1 | NA | NA | TGCGCCAGCAGCCAAGCCGAGCGGTCAACCTACGAGCAGTACTTC | CASSQAERSTYEQYF
TRBJ1-6 | 17 | TRBV7-9 | NA | TRBD1 | TGTGCCAGCAGCTTAGGGTGGACAGGGGGCCATAATTCACCCCTCCACTTT | CASSLGWTGGHNSPLHF
TRBJ2-3 | 14 | TRBV5-1 | NA | NA | TGCGCCAGCAGCTTGGCCGGAATCACAGATACGCAGTATTTT | CASSLAGITDTQYF
TRBJ2-1 | 14 | TRBV5-1 | NA | NA | TGCGCCAGCAGCCCTCTTGAATCCTACAATGAGCAGTTCTTC | CASSPLESYNEQFF
TRBJ1-5 | 14 | TRBV5-6 | NA | TRBD1 | TGTGCCAGCAGCGCGGACAGGGTAGGTCAGCCCCAGCATTTT | CASSADRVGQPQHF
TRBJ2-7 | 16 | TRBV11-1 | NA | TRBD1 | TGTGCCAGCAGCTTAGGAGGGACAGGGGCCGCCTACGAGCAGTACTTC | CASSLGGTGAAYEQYF
TRBJ1-2 | 12 | TRBV5-4 | NA | NA | TGTGCCAGCAGTGGGGGTAACTATGGCTACACCTTC | CASSGGNYGYTF
TRBJ2-7 | 15 | TRBV7-8 | once | NA | TGTGCCAGCAGCTTAGCGCATCAAGCCAACACCGAGCAGTACTTC | CASSLAHQANTEQYF
TRBJ1-2 | 13 | TRBV5-1 | NA | NA | TGCGCCAGCAACCCTTCTGCGGGATATGGCTACACCTTC | CASNPSAGYGYTF
TRBJ2-7 | 13 | TRBV6-1 | NA | NA | TGTGCCAGCAGTGAAGTAGGGAGGCTAGAGCAGTACTTC | CASSEVGRLEQYF
TRBJ2-3 | 14 | TRBV5-6 | NA | TRBD2 | TGTGCCAGCAGCTTGCGGGGGGGCACAGATACGCAGTATTTT | CASSLRGGTDTQYF
TRBJ1-3 | 13 | TRBV6-5 | NA | NA | TGTGCCAGCACCAGGGGTGAAGGAAACACCATATATTTT | CASTRGEGNTIYF
TRBJ2-3 | 14 | TRBV6-1 | NA | NA | TGTGCCAGCAGTAGCGGAGGGTTCACAGATACGCAGTATTTT | CASSSGGFTDTQYF
TRBJ2-5 | 14 | TRBV7-2 | NA | NA | TGTGCCAGCAGCTTGAGCAGCCTCCAAGAGACCCAGTACTTC | CASSLSSLQETQYF
TRBJ2-1 | 21 | TRBV6-7 | NA | TRBD2 | TGTGCCAGCAGCACCAGTTATAGGCTGTCAGTAGGGCGGGAGAGTGACAATGAGCAGTTCTTC | CASSTSYRLSVGRESDNEQFF
TRBJ1-1 | 17 | TRBV5-1 | NA | TRBD1 | TGCGCCAGCAGCTTGGGGGACAGGGGCGCGGGGAACACTGAAGCTTTCTTT | CASSLGDRGAGNTEAFF
TRBJ2-4 | 18 | TRBV5-6 | NA | NA | TGTGCCAGCAGCTTGCGGCGCCTGCCTGTTTTAGCCAAAAACATTCAGTACTTC | CASSLRRLPVLAKNIQYF
TRBJ2-7 | 15 | TRBV30 | NA | NA | TGTGCCTGGAGTGCAGGGGGGGTTAGCTCCTACGAGCAGTACTTC | CAWSAGGVSSYEQYF
TRBJ2-7 | 18 | TRBV18 | NA | TRBD1 | TGTGCCAGCTCACCACGTGCTCCGGACAGGGGCTTTTCCTACGAGCAGTACTTC | CASSPRAPDRGFSYEQYF
TRBJ2-3 | 14 | TRBV10-3 | NA | TRBD2 | TGTGCCACCGGGACTAGCGGGGGGGAAGATACGCAGTATTTT | CATGTSGGEDTQYF
TRBJ1-5 | 14 | TRBV2 | NA | NA | TGTGCCAGCAGTTCACGGCAGGGCAGTCAGCCCCAGCATTTT | CASSSRQGSQPQHF
TRBJ1-5 | 15 | TRBV7-9 | NA | NA | TGTGCCAGCAGCTTAGCGGACGGGGACAATCAGCCCCAGCATTTT | CASSLADGDNQPQHF
TRBJ2-1 | 13 | TRBV5-1 | NA | NA | TGCGCCAGCAGCTTGTCACAGCACAATGAGCAGTTCTTC | CASSLSQHNEQFF
TRBJ1-5 | 15 | TRBV6-5 | NA | NA | TGTGCCAGCAGTCCCGAAAGGGGTAGCAATCAGCCCCAGCATTTT | CASSPERGSNQPQHF
TRBJ1-5 | 13 | TRBV29-1 | NA | NA | TGCAGCGCCTACTTCGGGCGCGATCAGCCCCAGCATTTT | CSAYFGRDQPQHF
TRBJ1-4 | 14 | TRBV5-1 | NA | NA | TGCGCCAGCAGCTTTGGGGGCGCTAATGAAAAACTGTTTTTT | CASSFGGANEKLFF
TRBJ1-2 | 12 | TRBV19 | NA | NA | TGTGCCAGTAGTGACAGGAACTATGGCTACACCTTC | CASSDRNYGYTF
TRBJ2-4 | 16 | TRBV18 | NA | TRBD2 | TGTGCCAGCTCACCTCTACCGGGACTAGCGGGGGCAGGGCAGTACTTC | CASSPLPGLAGAGQYF